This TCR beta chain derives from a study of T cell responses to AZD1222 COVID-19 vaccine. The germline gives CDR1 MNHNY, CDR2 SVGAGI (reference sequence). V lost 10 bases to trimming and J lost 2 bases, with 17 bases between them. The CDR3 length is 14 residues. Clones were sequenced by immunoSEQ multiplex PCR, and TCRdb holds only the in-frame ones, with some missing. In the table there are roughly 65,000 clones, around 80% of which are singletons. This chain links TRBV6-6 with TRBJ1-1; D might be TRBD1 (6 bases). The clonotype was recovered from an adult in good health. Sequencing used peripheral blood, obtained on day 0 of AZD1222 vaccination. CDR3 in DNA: TGTGCCACCCTGGGGGGGCCCGGCAACACTGAAGCTTTCTTT. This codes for CATLGGPGNTEAFF.